This T cell receptor beta chain originates from a study of blood T cell repertoires in COVID-19. Turning to the study itself: Samples of COVID-19 (acute and convalescent) were obtained from the United States, Italy and Spain. T cells, B-cell-depleted T cells, or PBMCs supplied cDNA or gDNA.

Comments on this clone: This specimen includes other DNA sequences encoding the same CDR3.

Germline V gene data show CDR1 as SGDLS and CDR2 as YYNGEE. The CDR3 loop spans 15 amino acids. V shed 3 bases and J 3 bases; nucleotides not matched to a gene: 2. As handled by the study authors: The authors estimated nucleated cell counts from reference gene primer amplification. The method was immunoSEQ multiplex PCR; TCRdb's version includes in-frame clones alone and lacks a portion of them. V and J calls and clone size are as listed in that table; D and trimming were resolved from the DNA. Of some 390,000 clones detected, 80% to 90% appear once; the ten largest clones hold roughly 2%. Seattle's cohort entered during active infection and was followed longitudinally.

The rearrangement joins TRBV9 to TRBJ2-1; 11 nucleotides agree with TRBD2. The source material was peripheral blood. The sequence came from a woman aged 60-75 years with COVID-19, enrolled during active disease. The CDR3 loop reads CASSASGGNYNEQFF. DNA for the CDR3: TGTGCCAGCAGCGCTAGCGGGGGGAACTACAATGAGCAGTTCTTC.